This T cell receptor (beta chain) was identified in a study of cytomegalovirus exposure and HLA in healthy donors. Study conclusions and caveats: High sensitivity and specificity were reportedly achieved when the classifier diagnosed cytomegalovirus status.

TCRdb's copy holds only in-frame clones and misses some; the assay was immunoSEQ multiplex PCR. Of 82,000 or so clones in the sample, 90% to 95% were seen once. Points on this clone: Its antigen is currently unknown.

The source is a woman aged 18-29 years in good health and CMV-seronegative. Specimen: PBMCs.

CDR3 in DNA: TGTGCCAGCAGCCACCCAACAGGGGGCCAAAGGTATGGCTACACCTTC. It translates to CASSHPTGGQRYGYTF. The chain carries TRBV16 and TRBJ1-2, with TRBD1 identical over 9 bases. V dropped 3 bases and J dropped 5; count of bases not matched to a gene: 10. CDR1 KGHSY and CDR2 FQNENV come from the germline V gene. This CDR3 is 16 amino acids long.